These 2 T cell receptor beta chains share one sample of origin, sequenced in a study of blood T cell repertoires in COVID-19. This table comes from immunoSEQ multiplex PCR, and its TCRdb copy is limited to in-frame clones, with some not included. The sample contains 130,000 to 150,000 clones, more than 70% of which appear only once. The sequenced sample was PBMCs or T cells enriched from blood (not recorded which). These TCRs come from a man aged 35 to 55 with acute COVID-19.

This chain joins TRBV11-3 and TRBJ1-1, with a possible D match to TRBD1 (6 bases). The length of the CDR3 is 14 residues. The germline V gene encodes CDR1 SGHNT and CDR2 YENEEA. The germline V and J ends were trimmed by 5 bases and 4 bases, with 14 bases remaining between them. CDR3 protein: CASSIGGGGTEAFF. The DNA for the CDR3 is TGTGCCAGCAGCATCGGGGGCGGGGGCACTGAAGCTTTCTTT.

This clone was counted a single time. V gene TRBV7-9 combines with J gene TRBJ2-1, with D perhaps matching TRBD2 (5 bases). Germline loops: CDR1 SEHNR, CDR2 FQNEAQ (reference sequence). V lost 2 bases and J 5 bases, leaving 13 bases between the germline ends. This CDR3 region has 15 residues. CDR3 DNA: TGTGCCAGCAGCTTATGGGCCCAGGAGGACAATGAGCAGTTCTTC. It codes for CASSLWAQEDNEQFF.